A single sample is the source of the 27 T cell receptor beta chains below, sequenced in a study of T cells in tumors after PD-1 blockade (dated by TCRdb to between 2018 and 2021). Receptor amplification or capture employed the immunoSEQ multiplex PCR assay. This immuneACCESS table, as held by TCRdb, lists in-frame sequences with V and J called but not all clones. Of the missing ones, under half trace to an unresolved V gene in checked studies; the others have no known cause. For this sample the table gives approximately 47,000 clones, of which approximately 79% were detected only once. The ten top clones hold 7.5% to 9.5% of the sample. The source was PBMCs, collected before anti-PD-1 therapy. The receptors stem from a human donor with advanced basal cell or squamous cell carcinoma (not recorded which).

The V and J genes are TRBV3-1 (or the pseudogene TRBV3-2) and TRBJ2-2, with D unclear. This CDR3 is 13 amino acids long. V lost 4 bases, J lost 3 bases, and 6 bases lay in between. Per germline, CDR1 LGHDT and CDR2 YNNKEL (reference sequence). The CDR3 DNA reads as TGTGCCAGCAGCCGCATGGACACCGGGGAGCTGTTTTTT. Protein product: CASSRMDTGELFF.

The gene calls are TRBV2 and TRBJ1-2; D remains unclear. The CDR3 is 14 residues long. V dropped 3 bases and J dropped 2 bases, with 10 bases sitting between them. Germline lookup yields CDR1 SNHLY and CDR2 FYNNEI. For the CDR3, the DNA is TGTGCCAGCAGTGATCTTCAGAGAAACTATGGCTACACCTTC. It translates to CASSDLQRNYGYTF.

This chain links TRBV3-1 (or the pseudogene TRBV3-2) with TRBJ2-2; D call uncertain. The ends were cut back, 1 base at V and 6 bases at J, with 15 bases in the middle. The CDR3 runs 16 residues. Germline V gene lookup returns CDR1 LGHDT and CDR2 YNNKEL (reference sequence). The CDR3 region is CASSQGNLPWAGELFF. CDR3 nucleotides: TGTGCCAGCAGCCAAGGGAACTTACCCTGGGCCGGGGAGCTGTTTTTT.

The table lists this clone with a count of one. This chain joins TRBV15 and TRBJ2-5; 9 bases line up with TRBD1. From germline, CDR1 is LNHNV and CDR2 YYDKDF (reference sequence). This CDR3 contains 13 residues. Trimming took 6 bases from V and 4 from J; bases not matched to a gene: 3. CDR3: CATRQGARETQYF. Written as DNA, the CDR3 is TGTGCCACCAGACAGGGGGCTCGAGAGACCCAGTACTTC.

V gene TRBV28 combines with J gene TRBJ1-3, with D unresolved. Between the trimmed V and J ends, which lost 4 bases and 0 bases, there was a span of 16 bases. The CDR3 is 17 amino acids. Germline-derived CDR1 and CDR2 are MDHEN and SYDVKM. The DNA of the CDR3 is TGTGCCAGCAGTTCTCAACCGACGCCCGTCTCTGGAAACACCATATATTTT. Translation gives CASSSQPTPVSGNTIYF.

This rearrangement joins TRBV29-1 to TRBJ1-2, with D tentatively TRBD1 (6 bases). Germline CDR1 SQVTM, CDR2 ANQGSEA. The CDR3 consists of 13 residues. V was clipped by 7 bases and J by 8 bases, with 20 bases between them. The CDR3 loop is CSALIGTFPGYTF. CDR3 coding DNA: TGCAGCGCCCTCATCGGGACATTTCCGGGCTACACCTTC.

This clone was picked up one time. The chain carries TRBV14 and TRBJ2-7; unclear D gene. Trimming took off 2 bases at V and 3 bases at J, with 8 bases between the two ends. Germline V gene sequence: CDR1 SGHDN, CDR2 FVKESK. This CDR3 is built from 13 residues. The CDR3 here is CASSQLLHYEQYF. The CDR3 region has the DNA TGTGCCAGCAGCCAATTACTCCACTACGAGCAGTACTTC. Based on the CDR3 plus reference TRBV14 and TRBJ2-7, the full variable domain is EAGVTQFPSHSVIEKGQTVTLRCDPISGHDNLYWYRRVMGKEIKFLLHFVKESKQDESGMPNNRFLAERTGGTYSTLKVQPAELEDSGVYFCASSQLLHYEQYFGPGTRLTVT.

The V gene is TRBV7-9, the J gene TRBJ2-1; TRBD2 matches 9 bases. Trimming at V came to 5 bases and at J to 12 bases, leaving 20 bases not matched to a gene. Germline CDR1 reads SEHNR; CDR2 reads FQNEAQ (reference sequence). There are 17 residues in the CDR3. Written as DNA, the CDR3 is TGTGCCAGCAGCCCGGCCGTTAGCGGGGGCATAGGTTGGGGGCAGTTCTTC. Translation: CASSPAVSGGIGWGQFF.

The CDR3 DNA reads as TGTGCCAGCAGCTTAGAGGGGGGGGACCTTTGGGACACTGAAGCTTTCTTT. Translating it yields CASSLEGGDLWDTEAFF. V and J are TRBV11-3 and TRBJ1-1; D possibly corresponds to TRBD1 (5 bases). Per germline, CDR1 SGHNT and CDR2 YENEEA. V shed 0 bases and J shed 3 bases, with 17 bases lying between them. This CDR3 is built from 17 residues.

A word on this clone: This CDR3 is also generated by other DNA sequences in the sample. The V gene is TRBV6-1, the J gene TRBJ1-5; unclear D gene. The germline V gene encodes CDR1 MNHNS and CDR2 SASEGT. This CDR3 region has 13 residues. The germline V and J ends were trimmed by 1 base and 5 bases, with 6 bases remaining between them. This chain's CDR3 is CASSEGPDQPQHF. DNA of the CDR3: TGTGCCAGCAGTGAAGGACCTGATCAGCCCCAGCATTTT.

This chain uses TRBV5-1 with TRBJ1-4, with D perhaps matching TRBD1 (6 bases). The CDR3 is made up of 16 amino acids. CDR1 SGHRS and CDR2 YFSETQ come from the germline V gene. The V gene lost 4 bases and the J gene lost 4 bases, with 17 bases spanning the gap. The CDR3 DNA sequence: TGCGCCAGCAGCCTTAGACCGGACAGATATAATGAAAAACTGTTTTTT. Protein product: CASSLRPDRYNEKLFF. The full variable domain, rest sourced from reference TRBV5-1 and TRBJ1-4, is KAGVTQTPRYLIKTRGQQVTLSCSPISGHRSVSWYQQTPGQGLQFLFEYFSETQRNKGNFPGRFSGRQFSNSRSEMNVSTLELGDSALYLCASSLRPDRYNEKLFFGSGTQLSVL.

J is TRBJ2-7 and V is TRBV6-5; D is uncertain. Germline CDR1 is MNHEY and CDR2 is SVGAGI. The CDR3 runs to 15 residues. Deletions cut 2 bases from V and 2 bases from J, with 13 bases between. In DNA, the CDR3 is TGTGCCAGCAGTTACCTCCCCGGTGCTGCCTACGAGCAGTACTTC. Protein product: CASSYLPGAAYEQYF.

By proportion, this clone is medium-sized (0.01 to 0.1%). The chain employs TRBV28 and TRBJ1-5, with D tentatively TRBD1 (5 bases). CDR1 is MDHEN and CDR2 is SYDVKM in the germline V gene. This CDR3 region has 14 residues. Between the trimmed V and J ends, which lost 8 bases and 7 bases, there was a span of 18 bases. CDR3: CASSPLGVEQPQHF. The CDR3, as DNA: TGTGCCAGCTCTCCGTTGGGGGTAGAACAGCCCCAGCATTTT.

The chain couples TRBV11-1 to TRBJ2-7; D is possibly TRBD2 (5 bases). Germline V gives CDR1 SGHAT, CDR2 FQDESV (reference sequence). This CDR3 region has 13 residues. V was cut by 4 bases and J by 7 bases, with 14 bases left in between. The CDR3 loop is CASSSGVPGEQYF. CDR3 DNA: TGTGCCAGCAGCTCCGGGGTTCCGGGGGAGCAGTACTTC.

The V call is TRBV12-3 or TRBV12-4, the J call TRBJ2-1; D possibly corresponds to TRBD2 (5 bases). Trimming took 6 bases from V and 7 from J, leaving 13 bases between them. The CDR3 runs 13 residues. The CDR3 region has the DNA TGTGCCAGCAGACAACCAGAGCGGAATGAGCAGTTCTTC. It is translated as CASRQPERNEQFF.

The V and J genes are TRBV27 and TRBJ1-1; TRBD1 agrees at 7 bases. The germline CDR1 and CDR2 sequences are MNHEY and SMNVEV (reference sequence). This CDR3 contains 15 residues. V lost 2 bases, J lost 3 bases, and 6 bases stayed unmatched. CDR3 loop: CASSLGTVPDTEAFF. The CDR3 DNA sequence: TGTGCCAGCAGTTTAGGGACAGTTCCGGACACTGAAGCTTTCTTT.

This chain connects TRBV7-6 to TRBJ2-1, with 7 nucleotides matching TRBD2. Germline V CDR1 and CDR2: SGHVS, FNYEAQ. The CDR3 is 17 residues long. J lost 0 bases, V lost 1 base, and 6 bases had no gene match. The CDR3 coding sequence is TGTGCCAGCAGCTTAGAGTCTAGCGGAAGCTCCTACAATGAGCAGTTCTTC. Protein product: CASSLESSGSSYNEQFF.

V gene TRBV11-3 combines with J gene TRBJ1-6; 8 bases are a match to TRBD1. CDR3 length equals 15 residues. CDR1 and CDR2 from the germline V gene are SGHNT and YENEEA. V was clipped by 2 bases and J by 8 bases; unmatched bases: 5. The CDR3 reads CASSLRDRWDSPLHF. The CDR3 DNA reads as TGTGCCAGCAGCTTAAGGGACAGGTGGGATTCACCCCTCCACTTT.

The V call is TRBV20-1, the J call TRBJ2-7; D unresolved. The V and J ends lost 3 bases and 6 bases respectively, with 12 bases between them. The CDR3 contains 12 residues. Germline CDR1 is DFQATT and CDR2 is SNEGSKA (reference sequence). The CDR3 DNA follows: TGCAGTGCTAGTGCCCGGGTGGGCGAGCAGTACTTC. Its protein product is CSASARVGEQYF.

The chain combines TRBV2 with TRBJ2-5, with no clear D. Trimming took off 4 bases at V and 1 base at J, with 10 bases between the two ends. The CDR3 contains 14 residues. Germline V CDR1 and CDR2: SNHLY, FYNNEI. CDR3 protein: CASSAGRTQETQYF. DNA of the CDR3: TGTGCCAGCAGTGCAGGCAGGACCCAAGAGACCCAGTACTTC.

This chain links TRBV19 with TRBJ2-7; perhaps TRBD2 as D (5 bases). V was pared by 0 bases and J by 2 bases, with 8 bases between. Germline CDR1 and CDR2: LNHDA and SQIVND (reference sequence). The CDR3 runs 14 residues. The CDR3 region is CASSIDGSAYEQYF. In DNA form, the CDR3 reads TGTGCCAGTAGTATAGATGGGAGTGCCTACGAGCAGTACTTC.

This chain uses TRBV14 with TRBJ2-7; no definite D call. Germline CDR1 reads SGHDN; CDR2 reads FVKESK. The CDR3 is 14 residues long. Trimming cost V 0 bases and J 0 bases, with 6 bases left between them. This CDR3 is CASSQEKSSYEQYF. CDR3 coding DNA: TGTGCCAGCAGCCAAGAGAAAAGCTCCTACGAGCAGTACTTC. The full variable domain, completed using reference TRBV14 and TRBJ2-7, is EAGVTQFPSHSVIEKGQTVTLRCDPISGHDNLYWYRRVMGKEIKFLLHFVKESKQDESGMPNNRFLAERTGGTYSTLKVQPAELEDSGVYFCASSQEKSSYEQYFGPGTRLTVT.

The chain uses TRBV6-5 and TRBJ1-2; no definite D call. V was cut by 7 bases and J by 0 bases, with 9 bases left in between. The CDR3 has 13 amino acids. Per germline, CDR1 MNHEY and CDR2 SVGAGI. Here the CDR3 reads CASTQEANYGYTF. CDR3 nucleotide sequence: TGTGCCAGCACCCAGGAGGCTAACTATGGCTACACCTTC.

In regard to this clone: An end of the junction differs from the germline gene, which may be a read error. This chain joins TRBV7-6 and TRBJ2-1; the match to TRBD2 covers 7 bases. From germline, CDR1 is SGHVS and CDR2 FNYEAQ. This CDR3 contains 13 residues. This CDR3 reads CASSSRDYNGQFF. The CDR3 DNA reads as TGTGCCAGCAGCTCCCGGGACTACAATGGGCAGTTCTTC.

This chain links TRBV19 with TRBJ2-5; D is perhaps TRBD1 (5 bases). Trimming left V 1 base short and J 4 bases short, with 13 bases between. Germline V gene lookup returns CDR1 LNHDA and CDR2 SQIVND (reference sequence). The CDR3 is 15 amino acids. CDR3 DNA sequence: TGTGCCAGTAGTATAGGGGCAGGGATGGGAGAGACCCAGTACTTC. Translation gives CASSIGAGMGETQYF.

The V and J genes are TRBV7-8 and TRBJ2-7; TRBD2 matches 8 bases. With 7 bases clipped from V and 6 bases from J, the junction kept 11 bases outside the gene matches. Germline CDR1 SGHVS, CDR2 FQNEAQ. This CDR3 has 14 amino acids. The CDR3 nucleotides are TGTGCCAGCACCAGGGCCGGGAGGGGCCTCGAGCAGTACTTC. Translating gives CASTRAGRGLEQYF.

By its share, this clone is medium-sized (0.01 to 0.1%). V is TRBV7-8 and J is TRBJ2-7; D remains ambiguous. Germline lookup yields CDR1 SGHVS and CDR2 FQNEAQ. Trimming shortened V by 1 base and J by 0 bases, and 10 bases separated the two germline ends. The CDR3 has 15 residues. The CDR3: CASSLGGGFSYEQYF. DNA for the CDR3: TGTGCCAGCAGCTTAGGCGGCGGATTCTCCTACGAGCAGTACTTC.